The next 8 T cell receptor beta chains were all read from a single sample in a study of tumor-infiltrating lymphocytes in primary liver carcinoma. A constant-region primer served to make TCR beta cDNA from roughly 480 ng total RNA. Construction of TCR beta libraries relied on three successive nested multiplex PCR rounds employing slightly modified ARM-PCR. The first two PCR rounds, around 10 cycles each, used TRBV1-TRBV30 forward primers and a C-beta reverse primer. Each CDR3 protein is one row after TCRdb ran MiXCR on the multiplex PCR reads. Among fewer than 350,000 distinct CDR3 sequences, around three fifths were seen once, and the ten largest hold 5.5% to 7%. Germline DNA was also extracted, while the blood RNA originated from unsorted whole blood. The source material was peripheral blood. The receptors here all came from a man aged 35 to 55 with primary liver carcinoma and hepatitis B virus infection.

The J gene is TRBJ2-7, the V gene TRBV24-1; possible D gene TRBD2, 5 bases. Trimming removed 4 bases from V and 0 bases from J, with 9 bases in between. From germline, CDR1 is KGHDR and CDR2 SFDVKD. This CDR3 has 14 residues. The CDR3 loop is CATSDGVGSYEQYF. CDR3 in DNA: TGTGCCACCAGTGACGGGGTAGGCTCCTACGAGCAGTACTTC.

On this clonotype itself: A junction end diverges from the germline sequence, so it may reflect a read error. As DNA, the CDR3 is TGTGCCAGCAGCCTAGGTCGGGACCGCTACAATGAGCAGCTCTTC. Its translation: CASSLGRDRYNEQLF. The chain has TRBV11-2 and TRBJ2-1; either TRBD1 or TRBD2 may fit D (5 bases each). From germline, CDR1 is SGHAT and CDR2 FQNNGV. This CDR3 has 15 residues.

This clonotype was observed a handful of times. The CDR3 coding sequence is TGTGCCAGCAGCCTAACCCAAGCCTACGAGCAGTACTTC. Encoded protein: CASSLTQAYEQYF. The chain combines TRBV7-9 with TRBJ2-7; D uncertain. Trimming left V 5 bases short and J 2 bases short, with 10 bases between. The V gene's germline CDR1 is SEHNR and CDR2 FQNEAQ (reference sequence). This CDR3 is built from 13 residues.

About this clonotype itself: This may stem from a read error, because a much larger clone lies one nucleotide away. The chain has TRBV6-6 and TRBJ2-7, with 14 bases lining up with TRBD2. Germline V gene sequence: CDR1 MNHNY, CDR2 SVGAGI (reference sequence). J lost 3 bases, V lost 8 bases, and 6 bases had no gene match. The CDR3 loop spans 15 amino acids. This chain's CDR3 is CASVDGTSGSYEQYF. The CDR3 nucleotides are TGTGCCAGCGTCGACGGGACTAGCGGGAGCTACGAGCAGTACTTC.

Details on this clonotype: No conserved phenylalanine or tryptophan is present at the end of the CDR3, so a read error is the likely explanation. The chain recombines TRBV29-1 with TRBJ2-1, with TRBD2 matching over 7 bases. CDR1 SQVTM and CDR2 ANQGSEA come from the germline V gene. This CDR3 region has 12 residues. CDR3 residues: CSGLVVGDEQFL. The DNA of the CDR3 is TGCAGTGGACTAGTAGTTGGCGATGAGCAGTTCCTC.

This clonotype was seen repeatedly, ten times or more. The rearrangement joins TRBV6-1 to TRBJ2-7; maybe TRBD2 (5 bases). Trimming shortened V by 4 bases and J by 4 bases, and 17 bases separated the two germline ends. The CDR3 runs to 15 residues. Germline CDR1 MNHNS, CDR2 SASEGT. CDR3 sequence (DNA): TGTGCCAGCAGTGGGCCTGACACGGTAGCGTACGAGCAGTACTTC. This gives the protein CASSGPDTVAYEQYF.

This clonotype was recorded a few times. A read error may explain this, as a much larger clone is one base away. This chain uses TRBV11-2 with TRBJ2-1, with D possibly being TRBD2 (6 bases). CDR3 length: 17 residues. The V gene's germline CDR1 is SGHAT and CDR2 FQNNGV. The CDR3 protein is CASGLDYREIPYNEQFF. The CDR3 bases are TGTGCCAGCGGCTTAGATTACCGGGAGATTCCCTACAATGAGCAGTTCTTC.

This chain joins TRBV7-7 and TRBJ2-3, with D possibly matching TRBD2 (5 bases). V lost 1 base and J lost 6, with 14 bases in between. The CDR3 contains 15 residues. CDR1 and CDR2 from the germline V gene are SSHAT and FNYEAQ (reference sequence). The CDR3, as DNA: TGTGCCAGCAGCTTAGGTACTGGCGGGCCCGATACGCAGTATTTT. As protein: CASSLGTGGPDTQYF.